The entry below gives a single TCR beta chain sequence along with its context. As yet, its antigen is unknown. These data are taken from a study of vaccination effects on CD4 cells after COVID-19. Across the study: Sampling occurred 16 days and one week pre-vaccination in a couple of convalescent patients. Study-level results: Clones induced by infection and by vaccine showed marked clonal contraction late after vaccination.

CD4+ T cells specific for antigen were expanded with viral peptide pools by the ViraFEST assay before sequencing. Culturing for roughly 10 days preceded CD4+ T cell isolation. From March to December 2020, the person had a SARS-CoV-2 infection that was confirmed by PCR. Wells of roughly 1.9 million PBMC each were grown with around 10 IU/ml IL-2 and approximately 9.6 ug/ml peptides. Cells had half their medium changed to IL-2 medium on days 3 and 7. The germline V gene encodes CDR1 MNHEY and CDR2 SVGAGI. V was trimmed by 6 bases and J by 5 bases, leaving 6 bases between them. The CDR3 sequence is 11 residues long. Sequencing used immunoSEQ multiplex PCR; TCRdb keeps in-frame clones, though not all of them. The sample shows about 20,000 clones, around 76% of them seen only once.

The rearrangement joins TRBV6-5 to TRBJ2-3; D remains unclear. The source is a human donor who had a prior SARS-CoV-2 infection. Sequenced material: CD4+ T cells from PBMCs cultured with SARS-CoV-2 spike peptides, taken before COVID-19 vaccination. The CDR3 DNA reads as TGTGCCAGCAGCCGAGGAGATACGCAGTATTTT. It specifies CASSRGDTQYF.